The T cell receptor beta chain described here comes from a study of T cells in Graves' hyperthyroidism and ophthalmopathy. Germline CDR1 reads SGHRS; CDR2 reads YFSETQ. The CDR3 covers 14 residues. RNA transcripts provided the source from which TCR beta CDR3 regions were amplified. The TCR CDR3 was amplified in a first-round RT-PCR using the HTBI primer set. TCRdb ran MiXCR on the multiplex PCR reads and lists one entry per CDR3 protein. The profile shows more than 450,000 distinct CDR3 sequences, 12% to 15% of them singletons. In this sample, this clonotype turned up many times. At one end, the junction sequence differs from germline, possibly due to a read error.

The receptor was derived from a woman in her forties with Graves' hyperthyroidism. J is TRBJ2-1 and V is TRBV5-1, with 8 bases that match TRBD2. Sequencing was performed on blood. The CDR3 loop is CASSLPGLVDEQFF. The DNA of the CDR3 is TGTGCCAGCAGTTTGCCGGGACTAGTGGATGAGCAGTTCTTC.